This is a list of T cell receptor beta chains from one sample in a study of shared clonotypes between healthy human individuals. The table came from immunoSEQ multiplex PCR; TCRdb's copy has only in-frame clones and leaves some out. The sample shows about 1.5 million clones, around 98% of them seen only once. Input material: naive CD4+ T cells sorted from blood. Receptor source: a man aged 30 to 39 in good health. Each CDR3 is given without its conserved first and last residue. The size entry is marked missing in some rows and otherwise reads once, few, many or a size class.

v_call clone_size cdr3_aa
TRBV18 - ASSQIRRGELSGNTIY
TRBV25-1 - ASSKELLSYEQY
TRBV25-1 - ASSFLNTGELF
TRBV29-1 - SVALNTEAF
TRBV19 once ASSRGYRGRTYEQY
TRBV7-2 - ASTGLGIADTQY
TRBV7-2 - ASSLGRGREGSYNEQF
TRBV2 - ASSDWDRNYNEQF
TRBV2 - ASSEFTSGRARDEQF
TRBV27 - ASSLGANYGYT
TRBV30 - AWSVFDRGTDTQY
TRBV5-4 - ASSPDTNTGELF
TRBV2 - ASTLSYEQY
TRBV5-5 - ASSTRGHTGELF
TRBV28 - ASSWSAGVNEQY
TRBV10-3 - ASSWREANYEQY
TRBV29-1 - SFGEGVNQPQH
TRBV7-2 - ASSQRLAGTNTGELF
TRBV29-1 - SVVAGAGYEQY
TRBV29-1 - SVESRLADSYYEQY
TRBV1 - TSSSFFGTSGYEQY
TRBV4-3 - ASSLTGSNYGYT
TRBV9 - ASSVRSGTSYNEQF
TRBV7-2 - ASSFDSSTDTQY
TRBV5-1 - ASKRGGKDRVLEGYT
TRBV5-1 - ASSLDPGGETQY
TRBV7-8 - ASSLTGNIQY
TRBV19 - ASSWLALGGEQF
TRBV11-2 - ASSLDRGRVGEQF
TRBV4-3 - ASSQEWGTPNFSYEQY
TRBV11-3 - ASSKRGGFSDEQF
TRBV19 - ASSTSYGTYEQY
TRBV28 - ASSFSTPYEQY
TRBV30 once AWRTSGTGDGLLF
TRBV18 - ASSPSGSNTGELF
TRBV2 - ASSGGGYNEKLF
TRBV2 - ASSEGTGDGAGELF
TRBV5-8 - ASSQGGQGLKTQY
TRBV29-1 - SVDRLAKETQY
TRBV7-9 - ASSPDGNYEQY
TRBV7-6 - ASSPGTSGSDEQF
TRBV10-2 - ASSEFGPGATNEKLF
TRBV30 - VSPGSNYGYT
TRBV7-9 - ASSLPLGAGNTDTQY
TRBV4-3 - ASSQEEGLVVPGELF
TRBV7-2 - ASSLVLAGGQVRELF
TRBV9 - ASSVGSGAAGDQNIQY
TRBV4-2 once ASSVRDRGSYEQY
TRBV6-6 - ASGSGVVVSF
TRBV7-8 - ASSDRGRETQY
TRBV10-3 - AIKGSSGPNEQF
TRBV9 - ASSDGGLAGVEQY
TRBV9 - ASSPRTGLAGSGQF